Listed here are 11 T cell receptor beta chains from one sample, sequenced in a study of T cell responses to AZD1222 COVID-19 vaccine. Measured with immunoSEQ multiplex PCR; TCRdb has only the in-frame clones, and not every one. This sample has around 90,000 clones, with roughly 88% found just once. The sample in question was peripheral blood, obtained on day 0 of AZD1222 vaccination. These receptors came from an adult in good health.

This clone was detected only once. This chain connects TRBV5-6 to TRBJ2-3; TRBD2 matches at 8 bases. The CDR3 has 15 residues. Per germline, CDR1 SGHDT and CDR2 YYEEEE. V shed 4 bases and J 4 bases; nucleotides not matched to a gene: 8. CDR3 DNA sequence: TGTGCCAGCAGCGTCGGGACTAGAGATTCAGATACGCAGTATTTT. Protein sequence: CASSVGTRDSDTQYF.

J is TRBJ2-7 and V is TRBV2; 8 bases align to TRBD1. The CDR3 runs 13 residues. The trim removed 7 bases at V and 1 base at J, leaving 3 bases unmatched. Germline loops: CDR1 SNHLY, CDR2 FYNNEI. In DNA, the CDR3 is TGTGCCAGCAATAGGGACAGGTCCTACGAGCAGTACTTC. This codes for CASNRDRSYEQYF.

CDR3 loop: CASSLTRDSYGYTF. The CDR3 coding sequence is TGTGCCAGTAGTTTGACCCGGGACAGCTATGGCTACACCTTC. V usage is TRBV19 and J usage is TRBJ1-2; 7 nucleotides agree with TRBD1. V lost 5 bases and J lost 4; bases outside the gene matches: 7. There are 14 residues in the CDR3. Germline lookup yields CDR1 LNHDA and CDR2 SQIVND (reference sequence).

V usage is TRBV5-5 and J usage is TRBJ1-6, with D unresolved. This CDR3 comprises 15 residues. V was clipped by 4 bases and J by 11 bases, with 19 bases between them. The germline V gene encodes CDR1 SGHKS and CDR2 YYEKEE (reference sequence). The CDR3 is CASSSGRMEHPPLHF. The CDR3, as DNA: TGTGCCAGCAGCAGCGGCAGGATGGAACATCCACCCCTCCACTTT.

The V and J genes are TRBV5-6 and TRBJ2-6; a possible D gene is TRBD1 (5 bases). Germline CDR1 and CDR2: SGHDT and YYEEEE. V was pared by 0 bases and J by 2 bases, with 6 bases between. CDR3 length: 15 residues. CDR3 nucleotides: TGTGCCAGCAGCTTGGTGGGGCCTGGGGCCAACGTCCTGACTTTC. It translates to CASSLVGPGANVLTF.

This clone was detected only a few times. The chain links TRBV6-5 to TRBJ1-2; D call uncertain. V lost 4 bases to trimming and J lost 1 base, with 10 bases between them. Per the germline V gene, CDR1 is MNHEY and CDR2 is SVGAGI. The CDR3 runs to 14 residues. In DNA, the CDR3 is TGTGCCAGCAGTTCTCTGAGACTTAACTATGGCTACACCTTC. It translates to CASSSLRLNYGYTF.

The CDR3, as DNA: TGCGCCAGCAGCCGAGGGAACACTGAAGCTTTCTTT. Its protein product is CASSRGNTEAFF. This chain uses TRBV10-1 with TRBJ1-1; D remains unclear. The CDR3 loop spans 12 amino acids. V gave up 6 bases and J gave up 1 base, with 6 bases separating them. Germline assignment: CDR1 WNHNN and CDR2 SYGVQD (reference sequence).

The chain is built from TRBV19 and TRBJ1-5; D is uncertain. The CDR3 has 13 amino acids. V was clipped by 2 bases and J by 3 bases, with 5 bases between them. Germline CDR1 and CDR2: LNHDA and SQIVND (reference sequence). CDR3 DNA sequence: TGTGCCAGTAGTATACAGGACAATCAGCCCCAGCATTTT. This encodes CASSIQDNQPQHF.

The V call is TRBV30, the J call TRBJ1-1; possibly TRBD1 for D (6 bases). Germline-derived CDR1 and CDR2 are GTSNPN and SVGIG (reference sequence). V lost 0 bases and J lost 6, with 14 bases in between. CDR3 length: 14 residues. The CDR3: CAWSVYRVRAEAFF. CDR3 nucleotide sequence: TGTGCCTGGAGTGTCTACAGGGTGAGAGCTGAAGCTTTCTTT.

This chain uses TRBV30 with TRBJ2-7, with D possibly being TRBD1 or TRBD2 (6 bases each). The CDR3 sequence is 13 residues long. Per germline, CDR1 GTSNPN and CDR2 SVGIG (reference sequence). V was trimmed by 2 bases and J by 7 bases, leaving 15 bases between them. CDR3 nucleotides: TGTGCCTGGAGTCCGGGGGCGGGTCGGGAGCAGTACTTC. Its translation is CAWSPGAGREQYF.

In its sample, this clone was seen once. The chain is built from TRBV4-1 and TRBJ1-1; TRBD1 matches 11 bases. V trimming: 5 bases; J trimming: 3 bases; junction bases outside the gene matches: 8. This CDR3 contains 16 residues. Germline V gene sequence: CDR1 MGHRA, CDR2 YSYEKL. The CDR3 bases are TGCGCCAGCAGCTCATCGGGACAGGGGGTTGACACTGAAGCTTTCTTT. Translating it yields CASSSSGQGVDTEAFF.